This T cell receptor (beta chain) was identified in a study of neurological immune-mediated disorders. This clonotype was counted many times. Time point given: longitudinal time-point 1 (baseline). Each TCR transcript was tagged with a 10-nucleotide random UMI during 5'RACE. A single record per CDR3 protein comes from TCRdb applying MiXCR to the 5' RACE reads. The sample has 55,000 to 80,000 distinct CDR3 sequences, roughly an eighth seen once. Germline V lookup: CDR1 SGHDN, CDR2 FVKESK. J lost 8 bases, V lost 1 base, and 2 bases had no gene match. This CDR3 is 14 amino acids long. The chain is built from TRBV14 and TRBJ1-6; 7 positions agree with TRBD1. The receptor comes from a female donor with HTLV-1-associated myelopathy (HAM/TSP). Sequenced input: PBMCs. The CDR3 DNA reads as TGTGCCAGCAGCCAAGGGACAGGTTATTCACCCCTCCACTTT. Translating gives CASSQGTGYSPLHF.